The clone carrying this T cell receptor beta chain was observed a handful of times. Its specificity is unknown. The CDR3 is made up of 13 amino acids. The V end lost 6 bases, the J end lost 7 bases, and 18 bases lay between the germline ends. Per the germline V gene, CDR1 is DFQATT and CDR2 is SNEGSKA (reference sequence). These data originate in a study of identical twins. Overall study results and limits: A partial confounding effect on zero-insertion analyses could come from invariant MAIT and iNKT cells.

A single record per CDR3 protein comes from TCRdb applying MiXCR to the 5' RACE reads. In the table there are 200,000 to 300,000 distinct CDR3 sequences, about 10% of which are singletons. V is TRBV20-1 and J is TRBJ1-2; D is uncertain. Sequences were obtained from memory T cells sorted from blood. The source of this sequence is a man in his fifties in good health. The CDR3 coding sequence is TGCAGTGCCATACCTCCGGGGTTGGGTGGCTACACCTTC. As protein: CSAIPPGLGGYTF.